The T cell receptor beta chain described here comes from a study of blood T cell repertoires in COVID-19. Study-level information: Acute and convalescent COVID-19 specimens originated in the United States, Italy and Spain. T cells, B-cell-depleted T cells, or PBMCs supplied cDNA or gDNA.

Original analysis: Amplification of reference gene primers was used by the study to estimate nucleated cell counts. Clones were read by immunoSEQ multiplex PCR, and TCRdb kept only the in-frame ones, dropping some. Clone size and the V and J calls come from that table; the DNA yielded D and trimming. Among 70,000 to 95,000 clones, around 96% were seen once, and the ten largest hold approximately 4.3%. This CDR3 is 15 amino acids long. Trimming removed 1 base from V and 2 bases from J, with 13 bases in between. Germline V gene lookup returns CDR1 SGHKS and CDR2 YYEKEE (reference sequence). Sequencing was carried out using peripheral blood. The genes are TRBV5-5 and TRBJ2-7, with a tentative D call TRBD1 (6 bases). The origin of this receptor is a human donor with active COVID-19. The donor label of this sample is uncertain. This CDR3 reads CASSLSPTGPYEQYF. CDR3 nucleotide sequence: TGTGCCAGCAGCTTGTCTCCGACAGGCCCCTACGAGCAGTACTTC.